Listed below are T cell receptor beta chains from one sample, sequenced in a study of CD8+CD57+ T cells in acquired aplastic anemia. MiXCR was run by TCRdb on the reads, yielding one entry per CDR3 protein. Here the sample spans about 150,000 distinct CDR3 sequences, 41% being singletons. Sequencing was done on a sample of sorted CD4+, CD8+, or CD8+CD57+ T cells (not recorded which) from PBMCs. The receptors come from a human donor in good health, serving as a control. Both conserved end residues are trimmed from each CDR3. Each record gives: J gene, D gene, V gene, CDR3 protein. D genes are given only for firm matches.

J gene: TRBJ2-6; D gene: NA; V gene: TRBV19; CDR3 protein: ASSRRSGANVLT
J gene: TRBJ2-3; D gene: TRBD2; V gene: TRBV14; CDR3 protein: ASSRLLAGDHTQY
J gene: TRBJ1-2; D gene: TRBD1; V gene: TRBV2; CDR3 protein: ASSLTGGRSYGYT
J gene: TRBJ1-2; D gene: NA; V gene: TRBV10-3; CDR3 protein: AISESAGVGYGYT
J gene: TRBJ1-6; D gene: NA; V gene: TRBV27; CDR3 protein: ASSFGGLENNSPLH
J gene: TRBJ2-7; D gene: TRBD1; V gene: TRBV19; CDR3 protein: ASKQGTHSYEQY
J gene: TRBJ1-2; D gene: NA; V gene: TRBV15; CDR3 protein: ATSRETANYGYT
J gene: TRBJ2-7; D gene: NA; V gene: TRBV18; CDR3 protein: ASSREGFYEQY
J gene: TRBJ1-3; D gene: NA; V gene: TRBV4-3; CDR3 protein: ASSQLLSSGNTIY
J gene: TRBJ2-1; D gene: TRBD2; V gene: TRBV7-9; CDR3 protein: ASSLDASGSLSKF
J gene: TRBJ1-2; D gene: NA; V gene: TRBV2; CDR3 protein: ASSEAGGLDGYT
J gene: TRBJ1-2; D gene: TRBD1; V gene: TRBV20-1; CDR3 protein: SAGPGQSYGYT
J gene: TRBJ1-3; D gene: NA; V gene: TRBV30; CDR3 protein: AWNLNGRSGNTIY
J gene: TRBJ2-7; D gene: NA; V gene: TRBV7-2; CDR3 protein: ASKLTGSHEQY
J gene: TRBJ2-4; D gene: NA; V gene: TRBV20-1; CDR3 protein: SGARGGGKNIQY
J gene: TRBJ2-2; D gene: TRBD2; V gene: TRBV20-1; CDR3 protein: SALRDYNTGELF
J gene: TRBJ1-1; D gene: NA; V gene: TRBV18; CDR3 protein: ASSPIQNTEAF
J gene: TRBJ1-2; D gene: TRBD1; V gene: TRBV4-1; CDR3 protein: ASSPRDRDTHGYT
J gene: TRBJ1-2; D gene: NA; V gene: TRBV20-1; CDR3 protein: SAGTSNYGYT
J gene: TRBJ2-3; D gene: NA; V gene: TRBV2; CDR3 protein: ASNRAPTDTQY
J gene: TRBJ2-7; D gene: NA; V gene: TRBV15; CDR3 protein: ATSEAGILYEQY
J gene: TRBJ1-4; D gene: NA; V gene: TRBV7-9; CDR3 protein: ASSRGLDNEKLF
J gene: TRBJ1-5; D gene: TRBD1; V gene: TRBV12-3/TRBV12-4; CDR3 protein: ASSLSGGRSNQPQH
J gene: TRBJ1-1; D gene: NA; V gene: TRBV3-1; CDR3 protein: ASSQGPGHEAF
J gene: TRBJ1-4; D gene: TRBD1; V gene: TRBV20-1; CDR3 protein: SARPSGQGGLESEKLF
J gene: TRBJ1-1; D gene: NA; V gene: TRBV11-1; CDR3 protein: VSSEGSMGGSTEAF
J gene: TRBJ2-7; D gene: TRBD1; V gene: TRBV2; CDR3 protein: ASRPQGAYEQY
J gene: TRBJ1-6; D gene: NA; V gene: TRBV24-1; CDR3 protein: ATSGGVSSPLH
J gene: TRBJ1-1; D gene: NA; V gene: TRBV7-2; CDR3 protein: ASSSGTLKDTEAF
J gene: TRBJ1-2; D gene: NA; V gene: TRBV19; CDR3 protein: ASSPNIDGYT
J gene: TRBJ2-1; D gene: TRBD2; V gene: TRBV5-1; CDR3 protein: ASSPLAGGNEQF
J gene: TRBJ2-7; D gene: TRBD2; V gene: TRBV19; CDR3 protein: ASNPGGGTYEQY
J gene: TRBJ1-5; D gene: NA; V gene: TRBV6-1; CDR3 protein: ASSLTGVQPQH
J gene: TRBJ2-2; D gene: NA; V gene: TRBV11-2; CDR3 protein: ASSPDGELF
J gene: TRBJ1-3; D gene: NA; V gene: TRBV7-8; CDR3 protein: ASQRGGSSGNTIY
J gene: TRBJ2-3; D gene: TRBD2; V gene: TRBV29-1; CDR3 protein: SLRRGTYTDTQY